The 24 T cell receptor beta chains given below trace back to one sample, sequenced in a study of regulatory T cells in long-lasting Graves disease. CDR3-region Arm-PCR and iRepertoire HTBI primers produced the TCR beta libraries. TCRdb fed the multiplex PCR reads into MiXCR, producing one record per CDR3 protein. The sample carries roughly 530,000 distinct CDR3 sequences, roughly a sixth recorded once. Time point reported: newly diagnosed GD, antithyroid drugs for less than 3 months. RNA from PBMCs was the source of the TCR library. The same data also went into a second study, on T cells in Graves' hyperthyroidism and ophthalmopathy.

Sequencing used peripheral blood mononuclear cells (PBMCs), obtained at new diagnosis, from a patient treated with antithyroid drugs. The receptors come from a woman aged 35-60 years with Graves disease.

About this clonotype itself: This may arise from a read error, as a much more abundant clone is one base away. The V call is TRBV6-1, the J call TRBJ1-5; D gene unclear. V lost 8 bases to trimming and J lost 2 bases, with 10 bases between them. The CDR3 has 13 amino acids. Germline V gene sequence: CDR1 MNHNS, CDR2 SASEGT. For the CDR3, the DNA is TGTGCCAGCCTTAGGGATCGCAATCAGCCCCAGCATTTT. As protein: CASLRDRNQPQHF.

Remarks on this clonotype: A much larger clone lies a single base off, so this may be a read error. The chain employs TRBV3-1 and TRBJ2-1; D gene unclear. Germline-derived CDR1 and CDR2 are LGHDT and YNNKEL (reference sequence). The CDR3 consists of 14 residues. Trimming removed 8 bases from V and 0 bases from J, with 11 bases in between. The CDR3 is CASDRGDSYNEQFF. In DNA, the CDR3 is TGTGCCAGCGACCGCGGAGACTCCTACAATGAGCAGTTCTTC.

This clonotype was recorded at least ten times. This rearrangement joins TRBV12-3 or TRBV12-4 to TRBJ2-3, with D tentatively TRBD2 (6 bases). This CDR3 is 17 amino acids long. The V gene lost 3 bases and the J gene lost 0 bases, with 16 bases spanning the gap. In DNA form, the CDR3 reads TGTGCCAGCAGTTTCCGGCGGGGCTACCTCAGCACAGATACGCAGTATTTT. Translation: CASSFRRGYLSTDTQYF.

Concerning this clonotype: With a far larger clone one base away, a read error is the likely cause. This rearrangement joins TRBV6-2 or TRBV6-3 to TRBJ2-5; 15 bases fit TRBD2. The assigned J gene may be wrong: the sequence end matches TRBJ2-1 better. The CDR3 has 16 residues. Germline V gene lookup returns CDR1 MNHEY and CDR2 SVGEGT. The CDR3 nucleotides are TGTGCCAGCCGAGTTCCGGGACTAGCGGGGGGTAATGAGCAGTTCTTC. Protein sequence: CASRVPGLAGGNEQFF.

About this clonotype itself: The junction does not match germline at one end; this may be a read error. The J gene is TRBJ2-4, the V gene TRBV19, with 9 nucleotides matching TRBD1. This CDR3 has 15 residues. Per the germline V gene, CDR1 is LNHDA and CDR2 is SQIVND (reference sequence). CDR3 nucleotide sequence: TGTGCCGGTAGTAGTGCCGGGACAGGGATGGACATTCAGTACTTC. Its protein product is CAGSSAGTGMDIQYF.

The chain carries TRBV6-1 and TRBJ2-2; D gene unclear. The V end lost 4 bases, the J end lost 1 base, and 7 bases lay between the germline ends. The CDR3 runs to 14 residues. Germline lookup yields CDR1 MNHNS and CDR2 SASEGT. In DNA, the CDR3 is TGTGCCAGCAGTGTCCACCGGAACACCGGGGAGCTGTTTTTT. The encoded protein is CASSVHRNTGELFF.

This clonotype was seen a handful of times. The CDR3 here is CASSLGDTLTEAFF. The DNA for the CDR3 is TGTGCCAGCAGCTTGGGGGACACCCTCACTGAAGCTTTCTTT. The chain joins TRBV5-4 to TRBJ1-1; possibly TRBD1 for D (6 bases). The ends were cut back, 0 bases at V and 4 bases at J, with 10 bases in the middle. From germline, CDR1 is SGHNT and CDR2 YYREEE (reference sequence). The CDR3 has 14 amino acids.

The chain combines TRBV20-1 with TRBJ1-6; D remains ambiguous. V lost 1 base to trimming and J lost 3 bases, with 13 bases between them. The CDR3 consists of 16 residues. Germline CDR1 is DFQATT and CDR2 is SNEGSKA (reference sequence). CDR3 sequence (DNA): TGCAGTGCTAGAGTACGGGCGGAGAGCTATAATTCACCCCTCCACTTT. This encodes CSARVRAESYNSPLHF.

In this sample, this clonotype turned up many times. The V gene is TRBV12-3 or TRBV12-4, the J gene TRBJ1-2; possibly TRBD1 for D (6 bases). The CDR3 loop spans 15 amino acids. V lost 3 bases and J 2 bases, leaving 13 bases between the germline ends. CDR3 sequence: CASSFLGQRNYGYTF. CDR3 DNA: TGTGCCAGCAGTTTCCTAGGACAGCGAAACTATGGCTACACCTTC.

At least ten counts were recorded for this clonotype. This chain joins TRBV28 and TRBJ1-6, with a weak D call TRBD1 (6 bases). The CDR3 consists of 14 residues. Germline V gene sequence: CDR1 MDHEN, CDR2 SYDVKM. V lost 5 bases, J lost 5 bases, and 10 bases lay in between. The CDR3, as DNA: TGTGCCAGCAGTGGGGGCGCAGATAATTCACCCCTCCACTTT. The encoded protein is CASSGGADNSPLHF.

A note on this clonotype: An end of the junction differs from the germline gene, which may be a read error. The V and J genes are TRBV11-3 and TRBJ1-6; perhaps TRBD1 as D (5 bases). Germline CDR1 reads SGHNT; CDR2 reads YENEEA. The CDR3 sequence is 14 residues long. The CDR3 DNA reads as TGTGCCAGCGGCTTAGAAGGGACCAATTCACCCCTCCACTTT. This sequence encodes CASGLEGTNSPLHF.

Ten or more counts support this clonotype. The chain links TRBV6-2 or TRBV6-3 to TRBJ1-2; the match to TRBD1 covers 8 bases. CDR3 length equals 14 residues. The germline gives CDR1 MNHEY, CDR2 SVGEGT. V lost 2 bases, J lost 4 bases, and 3 bases stayed unmatched. DNA for the CDR3: TGTGCCAGCAGTTACACCCAGGGGGCCTATGGCTACACCTTC. Amino acids: CASSYTQGAYGYTF.

Note on this clonotype: One junction end does not reproduce the germline sequence, and a read error may be involved. This sequence joins TRBV10-1 and TRBJ1-4; D not resolved. The CDR3 runs 14 residues. Germline-derived CDR1 and CDR2 are WNHNN and SYGVQD (reference sequence). CDR3 in amino acids: CASSENPTNEELFF. The CDR3, as DNA: TGCGCCAGCAGTGAGAACCCAACTAATGAAGAACTGTTTTTT.

This clonotype was recorded many times. The CDR3 DNA follows: TGTGCCAGCAGCCAAGTGGCGGGGTCTGCTCAGACCCAGTACTTC. This encodes CASSQVAGSAQTQYF. The chain links TRBV3-1 to TRBJ2-5; tentatively, D is TRBD2 (6 bases). Germline lookup yields CDR1 LGHDT and CDR2 YNNKEL (reference sequence). This CDR3 comprises 15 residues. With 1 base removed from V and 6 bases from J, the gap between germline ends came to 15 bases.

This clonotype was seen repeatedly, ten times or more. The chain combines TRBV5-1 with TRBJ2-1, with 8 bases that match TRBD2. The CDR3 extends over 16 amino acids. The germline V gene encodes CDR1 SGHRS and CDR2 YFSETQ. V was pared by 0 bases and J by 0 bases, with 2 bases of the junction left unmatched. The CDR3 spells CASSLDAGGSYNEQFF. In DNA, the CDR3 is TGCGCCAGCAGCTTGGACGCGGGGGGCTCCTACAATGAGCAGTTCTTC.

The chain has TRBV5-5 and TRBJ1-2, with 9 bases identical to TRBD1. From germline, CDR1 is SGHKS and CDR2 YYEKEE (reference sequence). Trimming cost V 0 bases and J 8 bases; bases outside gene matches: 14. CDR3 length: 17 amino acids. The CDR3, as DNA: TGTGCCAGCAGCTTGGCCCCCGGCACAGGGGGCGAAGGCGGCTACACCTTC. It translates to CASSLAPGTGGEGGYTF. The variable domain in full, completed from reference TRBV5-5 and TRBJ1-2, reads DAGVTQSPTHLIKTRGQQVTLRCSPISGHKSVSWYQQVLGQGPQFIFQYYEKEERGRGNFPDRFSARQFPNYSSELNVNALLLGDSALYLCASSLAPGTGGEGGYTFGSGTRLTVV.

This clonotype was recorded many times. The chain combines TRBV7-9 with TRBJ1-1; D is perhaps TRBD1 (6 bases). The V and J ends lost 5 bases and 3 bases respectively, with 13 bases between them. The germline gives CDR1 SEHNR, CDR2 FQNEAQ (reference sequence). This CDR3 comprises 14 residues. The DNA of the CDR3 is TGTGCCAGCAGCGGGCAGGGGAGGGACACTGAAGCTTTCTTT. Protein: CASSGQGRDTEAFF.

On this clonotype: Possible read error: a much larger clone is one base away. V is TRBV30 and J is TRBJ1-2, with D possibly TRBD1 on 6 matching bases. The germline V gene has CDR1 GTSNPN and CDR2 SVGIG (reference sequence). V was shortened by 5 bases and J by 8 bases, with 21 bases between the two germline ends. There are 14 residues in the CDR3. The CDR3 sequence is CAWRIGQPSWGYTF. As DNA, the CDR3 is TGTGCCTGGCGTATAGGACAGCCAAGTTGGGGCTACACCTTC.

This clonotype was seen many times. V usage is TRBV2 and J usage is TRBJ2-1; 15 bases align to TRBD2. There are 16 residues in the CDR3. After removal of 5 bases from V and 10 bases from J, the junction contained 9 bases not matched to a gene. CDR1 is SNHLY and CDR2 is FYNNEI in the germline V gene. The CDR3 nucleotides are TGTGCCAGCAGTCCCCTCGGGACTAGCGGGGGGCTAGAGCAGTTCTTC. It is translated as CASSPLGTSGGLEQFF.

In its sample, this clonotype was seen a few times. V gene TRBV19 combines with J gene TRBJ2-2; D unresolved. CDR1 is LNHDA, CDR2 SQIVND, per germline (reference sequence). This CDR3 region has 14 residues. Trimming stripped 3 bases from V and 2 bases from J, with 7 bases between. The chain's CDR3 is CASSIGPNTGELFF. The CDR3 nucleotides are TGTGCCAGTAGTATTGGACCTAACACCGGGGAGCTGTTTTTT.

The sample holds a few counts of this clonotype. This chain links TRBV19 with TRBJ2-5; D may be TRBD2 (5 bases). The germline V gene encodes CDR1 LNHDA and CDR2 SQIVND (reference sequence). V gave up 7 bases and J gave up 5 bases, with 14 bases separating them. This CDR3 spans 13 amino acids. DNA for the CDR3: TGTGCCAGTAATACGGCGGGCGGGGAGACCCAGTACTTC. It codes for CASNTAGGETQYF.

This clonotype was picked up many times. The chain recombines TRBV9 with TRBJ1-5; D remains ambiguous. There are 14 residues in the CDR3. Germline V gives CDR1 SGDLS, CDR2 YYNGEE. Trimming cost V 2 bases and J 6 bases, with 12 bases left between them. The CDR3: CASSVSGAGQPQHF. The CDR3 region has the DNA TGTGCCAGCAGCGTTTCGGGTGCAGGTCAGCCCCAGCATTTT.

This chain links TRBV27 with TRBJ2-2, with 7 nucleotides matching TRBD1. Germline V gene lookup returns CDR1 MNHEY and CDR2 SMNVEV (reference sequence). With V trimmed by 4 bases and J by 4 bases, 3 bases remained unmatched. The length of the CDR3 is 14 residues. CDR3 in amino acids: CASSSAGGTGELFF. Written as DNA, the CDR3 is TGTGCCAGCAGTTCAGCAGGGGGCACCGGGGAGCTGTTTTTT.

This clonotype was recorded many times. The chain recombines TRBV4-1 with TRBJ2-5, with 8 bases lining up with TRBD1. The length of the CDR3 is 16 residues. V lost 1 base, J lost 5 bases, and 9 bases stayed unmatched. CDR1 MGHRA and CDR2 YSYEKL come from the germline V gene. The CDR3 nucleotides read TGCGCCAGCAGCCAAGGGCGGACAGGGTTGACGGAGACCCAGTACTTC. Its translation: CASSQGRTGLTETQYF.